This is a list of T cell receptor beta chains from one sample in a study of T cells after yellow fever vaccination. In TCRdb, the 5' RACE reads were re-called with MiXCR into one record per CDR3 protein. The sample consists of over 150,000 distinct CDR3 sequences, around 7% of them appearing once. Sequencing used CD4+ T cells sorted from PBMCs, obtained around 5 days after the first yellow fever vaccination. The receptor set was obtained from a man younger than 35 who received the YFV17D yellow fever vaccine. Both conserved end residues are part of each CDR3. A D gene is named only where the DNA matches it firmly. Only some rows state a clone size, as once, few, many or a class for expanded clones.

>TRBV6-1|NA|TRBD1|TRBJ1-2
TGTGCCAGCAGTCCCGGGACAGGGTTCGGCTATGGCTACACCTTC
CASSPGTGFGYGYTF
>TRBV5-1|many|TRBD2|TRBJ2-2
TGCGCCAGCAGCTCCGGGACTACGGTTGGCGGGGAGCTGTTTTTT
CASSSGTTVGGELFF
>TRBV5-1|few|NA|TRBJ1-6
TGCGCCAGCAGCTTGGCCTATAATTCACCCCTCCACTTT
CASSLAYNSPLHF
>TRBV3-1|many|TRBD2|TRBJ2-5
TGTGCCAGCTCGGGGACTAGCGGGGAGACCCAGTACTTC
CASSGTSGETQYF
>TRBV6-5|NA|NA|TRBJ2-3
TGTGCCAGCAGTTCACCCGGGGGCGGGGGTGGAGATACGCAGTATTTT
CASSSPGGGGGDTQYF
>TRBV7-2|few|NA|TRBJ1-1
TGTGCCAGCAGCTTAGTGACACCCAACACTGAAGCTTTCTTT
CASSLVTPNTEAFF
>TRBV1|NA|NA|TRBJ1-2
TGCACCAGCAGCCCGCCGGGGGTAGAAGGGTCCAGAGATGGCTACACCTTC
CTSSPPGVEGSRDGYTF
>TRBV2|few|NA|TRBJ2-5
TGTGCCAGCAGTGGACAGGAGCAAGAGACCCAGTACTTC
CASSGQEQETQYF
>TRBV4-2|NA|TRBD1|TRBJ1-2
TGTGCCAGCAGCCAAGACGTGGGACAGGGGGCTAACTATGGCTACACCTTC
CASSQDVGQGANYGYTF
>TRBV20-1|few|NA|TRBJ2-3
TGCAGTGGAGTTTTGGGGGGAACAGATACGCAGTATTTT
CSGVLGGTDTQYF
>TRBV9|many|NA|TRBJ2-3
TGTGCCAGCAGCGGACTGGGGCGGGAATACACAGATACGCAGTATTTT
CASSGLGREYTDTQYF
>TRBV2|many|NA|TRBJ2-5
TGTGCCAGCAATGAAGAGACCCAGTACTTC
CASNEETQYF
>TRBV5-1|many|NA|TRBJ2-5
TGCGCCAGCAGCTTGGGGCCTCTTAAAGAGACCCAGTACTTC
CASSLGPLKETQYF
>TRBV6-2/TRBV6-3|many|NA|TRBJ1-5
TGTGCCAGCAGTTATCGGGAAGAGCCCCAGCATTTT
CASSYREEPQHF
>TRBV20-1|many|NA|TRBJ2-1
TGCAGTGCTAGAGCCCCCGGGGCCGGCTCCTACAATGAGCAGTTCTTC
CSARAPGAGSYNEQFF
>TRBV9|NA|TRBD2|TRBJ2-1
TGTGCCAGCAGCGTGGGAAGCGGGGGGGCGCCGGGTCAGTTCTTC
CASSVGSGGAPGQFF
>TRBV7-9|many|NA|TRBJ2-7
TGTGCCAGCAGTTGGACCCAGTCCTACGAGCAGTACTTC
CASSWTQSYEQYF
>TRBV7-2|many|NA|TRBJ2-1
TGTGCCAGCCGAATGGCCCTCTACAATGAGCAGTTCTTC
CASRMALYNEQFF
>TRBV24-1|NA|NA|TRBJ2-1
TGTGCCACCAGTGACGGGGATTTGGGCTACAATGAGCAGTTCTTC
CATSDGDLGYNEQFF
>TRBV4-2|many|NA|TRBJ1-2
TGTGCCAGCAGCCAAGGGAGCTATGAAGGCTACACCTTC
CASSQGSYEGYTF
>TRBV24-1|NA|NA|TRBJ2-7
TGTGCCACCGGTTGGGGAAAGACCCCCTACGAGCAGTACTTC
CATGWGKTPYEQYF
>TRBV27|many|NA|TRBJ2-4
TGTGCCAGCAGTTCCCAGGGGAACATTCAGTACTTC
CASSSQGNIQYF
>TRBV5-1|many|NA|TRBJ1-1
TGCGCCAGCAGCTTTACAGGCGTGCGGGACACTGAAGCTTTCTTT
CASSFTGVRDTEAFF
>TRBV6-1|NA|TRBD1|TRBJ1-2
TGTGCCAGCAGTCGGGACAGGCACTACTATGGCTACACCTTC
CASSRDRHYYGYTF
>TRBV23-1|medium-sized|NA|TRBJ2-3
TGCGCCAGCATTACAGGGTCGAGCACAGATACGCAGTATTTT
CASITGSSTDTQYF
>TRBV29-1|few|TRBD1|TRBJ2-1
TGCAGCGTTGAAGATTTATTTGGGCCGACAGGGAATGAGCAGTTCTTC
CSVEDLFGPTGNEQFF
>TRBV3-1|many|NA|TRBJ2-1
TGTGCCAGCAGCCTCACCGGGGCTGGAGGTGAGCAGTTCTTC
CASSLTGAGGEQFF
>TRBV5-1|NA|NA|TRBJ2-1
TGCGCCAGCAGAACGATCGGGGGGCACGGTGAGCAGTTCTTC
CASRTIGGHGEQFF
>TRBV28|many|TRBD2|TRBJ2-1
TGTGCCAGCAGTTTATGGACTAGCCGTCGGTTCTTC
CASSLWTSRRFF
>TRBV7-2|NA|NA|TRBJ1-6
TGTGCCAGCAGCCTCCAGTATTCACCCCTCCACTTT
CASSLQYSPLHF
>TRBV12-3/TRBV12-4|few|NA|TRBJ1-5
TGTGCCAGCAGTCTGGACAGTCCCAATCAGCCCCAGCATTTT
CASSLDSPNQPQHF
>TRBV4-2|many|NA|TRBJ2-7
TGTGCCAGCAGCCAAGCGGAGACTCGCTCCTACGAGCAGTACTTC
CASSQAETRSYEQYF
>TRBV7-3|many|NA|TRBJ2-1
TGTGCCAGCAGCTTAATGGCATCCACCCAAAATCAGCAGTTCTTC
CASSLMASTQNQQFF
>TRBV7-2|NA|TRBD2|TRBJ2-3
TGTGCCAGCAGCTTAGGAGCGGGGGGAGGCACAGATACGCAGTATTTT
CASSLGAGGGTDTQYF
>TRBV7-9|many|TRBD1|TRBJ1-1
TGTGCCAGCAAGACAGGGTTGACTGAAGCTTTCTTT
CASKTGLTEAFF
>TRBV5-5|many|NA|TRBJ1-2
TGTGCCAGCAGTCGGCAATACCAGGGGCAACACGTCTATGGCTACACCTTC
CASSRQYQGQHVYGYTF
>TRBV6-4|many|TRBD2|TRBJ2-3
TGTGCCAGCAGTCGGACTAGCGGGGGGGTGACAGATACGCAGTATTTT
CASSRTSGGVTDTQYF
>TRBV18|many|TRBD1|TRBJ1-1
TGTGCCAGCTCACCGGGACAGGGGGTGTACACTGAAGCTTTCTTT
CASSPGQGVYTEAFF
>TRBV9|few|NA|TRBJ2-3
TGTGCCAGCGAGCGTAGGGGTACGCAGTATTTT
CASERRGTQYF
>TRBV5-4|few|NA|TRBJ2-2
TGTGCCAGCAGCTTGGTGGCCTTGGGTACCGGGGAGCTGTTTTTT
CASSLVALGTGELFF
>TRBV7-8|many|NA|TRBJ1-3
TGTGCCAGCAGCTTAGCAGCAGGCTCTGGAAACACCATATATTTT
CASSLAAGSGNTIYF
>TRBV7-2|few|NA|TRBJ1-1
TGTGCCAGCAGCTTAGCGCGCGGTGAAGCTTTCTTT
CASSLARGEAFF
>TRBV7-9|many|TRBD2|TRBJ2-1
TGTGCCAGCAGCGAGCTGGTCCTAGCGGGCCACAATGAGCAGTTCTTC
CASSELVLAGHNEQFF
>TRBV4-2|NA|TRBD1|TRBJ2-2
TGTGCCAGCAGCCAAGAAGGTGGACAGGGGACCGGGGAGCTGTTTTTT
CASSQEGGQGTGELFF
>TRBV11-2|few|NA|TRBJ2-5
TGTGCCAGCAGCTTTAATGCAATCGGAGAGACCCAGTACTTC
CASSFNAIGETQYF
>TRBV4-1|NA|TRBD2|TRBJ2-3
TGCGCCAGCAGCCAACTAAGACTAGCGGGGGACGGAGATACGCAGTATTTT
CASSQLRLAGDGDTQYF
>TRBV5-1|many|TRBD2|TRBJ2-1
TGCGCCAGCAGCTTGGACCTAGCGGGGGGGAGGGAGCAGTTCTTC
CASSLDLAGGREQFF
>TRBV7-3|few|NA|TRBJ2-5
TGTGCCAGCAGCTTCCTTGGAAGGTCTCAAGAGACCCAGTACTTC
CASSFLGRSQETQYF
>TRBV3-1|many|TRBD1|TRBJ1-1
TGTGCCAGCAGCCAGACCTCGACAGGGAGAAAAGCTTTCTTT
CASSQTSTGRKAFF
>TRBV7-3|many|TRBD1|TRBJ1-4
TGTGCCAGCAGCTTACAGGGACAGCCTAATGAAAAACTGTTTTTT
CASSLQGQPNEKLFF
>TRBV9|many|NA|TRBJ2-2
TGTGCCTCTGAAGCCGCTGGAGTCGGGGAGCTGTTTTTT
CASEAAGVGELFF
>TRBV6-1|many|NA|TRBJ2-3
TGTGCCAGCCGACTAGGGGTGACTAGCACAGATACGCAGTATTTT
CASRLGVTSTDTQYF
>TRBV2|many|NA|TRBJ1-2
TGTGCCAGCGGATGGACTTTGGGGGGCTACACCTTC
CASGWTLGGYTF
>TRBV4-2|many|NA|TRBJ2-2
TGTGCCAGCAGCCAGAGGAACGGGGAGCTGTTTTTT
CASSQRNGELFF
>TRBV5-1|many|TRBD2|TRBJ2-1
TGCGCCAGCAGCTTGAGGTCGGGGGGGGCCGTTGGTGAGCAGTTCTTC
CASSLRSGGAVGEQFF
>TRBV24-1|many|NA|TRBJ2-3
TGTGCCACCAGTGATTTAACGGGAGATACGCAGTATTTT
CATSDLTGDTQYF
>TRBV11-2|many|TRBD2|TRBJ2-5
TGTGCCAGCAGCTTAGAGTCGGGGGGAGAGACCCAGTACTTC
CASSLESGGETQYF
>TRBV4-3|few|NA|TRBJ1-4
TGCGCCAGCAGCCAGGGAGGGGTTCGGGAAAAACTGTTTTTT
CASSQGGVREKLFF
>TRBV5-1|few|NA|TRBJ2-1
TGCGCCAGCAGCCCGTGGGGGGATTCCTACAATGAGCAGTTCTTC
CASSPWGDSYNEQFF
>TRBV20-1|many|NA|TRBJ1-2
TGCAGTGCTAGAGAGGGGGGGACGGCTAACTATGGCTACACCTTC
CSAREGGTANYGYTF